This record looks at one TCR beta chain sequence and its context. Its target is unknown. The germline gives CDR1 SGHRS, CDR2 YFSETQ. Trimming removed 0 bases at V and 8 bases at J, with 13 bases between. CDR3 length equals 14 residues. This entry belongs to a study of blood T cells in healthy people across ages. Study-wide results and limits: Per million T cells, the diversity of TCR beta decreased roughly linearly as age advanced.

Peripheral blood, about 9.4 milliliters per donor, was collected. The use of a sample-barcoded 5' primer and a J-beta primer mix characterized a second PCR of roughly 6 to 11 cycles. TCRdb redid the calling of the 5' RACE reads with MiXCR, one entry per CDR3 protein. The repertoire holds 890,000 or so distinct CDR3 sequences, with under 80% as singletons. This TCR was recovered from a man aged 25-45 years in good health. The sequencing sample was made of blood. The genes are TRBV5-1 and TRBJ2-3; possibly TRBD1 or TRBD2 for D (5 bases each). CDR3 nucleotides: TGCGCCAGCAGCTTGGCCGCCGGGGCAGTTACGCAGTATTTT. Its protein product is CASSLAAGAVTQYF.